The 14 T cell receptor beta chains below all came from one sample that was sequenced in a study of response to subunit inactivated influenza vaccine. Each CDR3 protein gets one entry after TCRdb re-called the RT-PCR reads with MiXCR. This repertoire shows about 170,000 distinct CDR3 sequences, approximately 12% found once; its top ten account for approximately 30%. Another study also made use of these data, one on T cells expressing NK-cell markers. That source notes: 5'RACE template switching with UMIs produced the TCR beta cDNA.

Sequences were derived from CD8+ T cells sorted from PBMCs, sampled about 12 days after vaccination. The receptors come from a middle-aged man who received an inactivated influenza vaccine.

This clonotype was seen once. The CDR3 region is CASSPPTPYQETQYF. The DNA for the CDR3 is TGTGCCAGCTCACCACCAACCCCGTACCAAGAGACCCAGTACTTC. The chain joins TRBV18 to TRBJ2-5; D gene unclear. V lost 0 bases and J 0 bases, leaving 8 bases between the germline ends. Germline V gene sequence: CDR1 KGHSH, CDR2 LQKENI. This CDR3 is built from 15 residues.

This clonotype was seen many times. The chain links TRBV29-1 to TRBJ1-1; D gene unclear. Germline V gives CDR1 SQVTM, CDR2 ANQGSEA. Trimming stripped 4 bases from V and 0 bases from J, with 15 bases between. The CDR3 runs to 15 residues. The CDR3 DNA is TGCAGCGTTGTGCTCCTCGGACGGTTGAACACTGAAGCTTTCTTT. Translating gives CSVVLLGRLNTEAFF.

This clonotype was seen a handful of times. The rearrangement links TRBV12-3 or TRBV12-4 to TRBJ2-3, with TRBD2 identical over 9 bases. V lost 3 bases, J lost 5 bases, and 9 bases stayed unmatched. The CDR3 extends over 16 amino acids. CDR3 protein: CASSFVGGGAEDTQYF. As DNA, the CDR3 is TGTGCCAGCAGTTTCGTCGGCGGGGGGGCCGAAGATACGCAGTATTTT.

A few counts support this clonotype. This chain uses TRBV2 with TRBJ2-7; D possibly uses TRBD1 or TRBD2 (5 bases each). Germline lookup yields CDR1 SNHLY and CDR2 FYNNEI. The CDR3 length is 15 residues. Between the trimmed V and J ends, which lost 4 bases and 3 bases, there was a span of 16 bases. The CDR3 bases are TGTGCCAGCAGTGGAGGGACCGACCCCTTCTACGAGCAGTACTTC. It yields the protein CASSGGTDPFYEQYF.

This clonotype turned up a few times. The chain joins TRBV15 to TRBJ1-5; D is unclear. CDR3 length: 15 residues. Trimming cost V 1 base and J 6 bases, with 13 bases left between them. The germline gives CDR1 LNHNV, CDR2 YYDKDF (reference sequence). The CDR3 coding sequence is TGTGCCACCAGCAGAGTAGGTTTGGGAGGTCAGCCCCAGCATTTT. It is translated as CATSRVGLGGQPQHF. Together with reference TRBV15 and TRBJ1-5, the CDR3 gives the full variable domain: DAMVIQNPRYQVTQFGKPVTLSCSQTLNHNVMYWYQQKSSQAPKLLFHYYDKDFNNEADTPDNFQSRRPNTSFCFLDIRSPGLGDTAMYLCATSRVGLGGQPQHFGDGTRLSIL.

This clonotype was counted between two and nine times. The gene calls are TRBV5-1 and TRBJ1-2; D remains ambiguous. Per germline, CDR1 SGHRS and CDR2 YFSETQ. The CDR3 is made up of 12 amino acids. V was shortened by 5 bases and J by 3 bases, with 8 bases between the two germline ends. CDR3 amino acids: CASRSTDYGYTF. CDR3 DNA: TGCGCCAGCAGGTCGACGGACTATGGCTACACCTTC.

This clonotype was seen more than once but under ten times. This chain joins TRBV15 and TRBJ1-1, with D tentatively TRBD1 (5 bases). This CDR3 has 18 amino acids. The germline CDR1 and CDR2 sequences are LNHNV and YYDKDF (reference sequence). The V gene lost 3 bases and the J gene lost 0 bases, with 20 bases spanning the gap. The chain's CDR3 is CATSSLSQPGRMNTEAFF. The DNA of the CDR3 is TGTGCCACCAGCAGTCTTTCCCAACCGGGACGAATGAACACTGAAGCTTTCTTT.

This clonotype was observed at least ten times. V is TRBV5-1 and J is TRBJ2-3; 13 bases agree with TRBD2. The CDR3 runs 19 residues. Trimming removed 0 bases from V and 2 bases from J; junction bases left unmatched: 9. Germline CDR1 SGHRS, CDR2 YFSETQ. The CDR3 DNA follows: TGCGCCAGCAGCTTGGTGGGTCCGGGACTAGCGGGACACACAGATACGCAGTATTTT. Translated: CASSLVGPGLAGHTDTQYF.

The rearrangement uses TRBV19 and TRBJ1-6; no firm D call. V was cut by 3 bases and J by 12 bases, with 15 bases left in between. This CDR3 has 14 amino acids. Germline loops: CDR1 LNHDA, CDR2 SQIVND (reference sequence). CDR3 region: CASSIVLLGLPLHF. In DNA form, the CDR3 reads TGTGCCAGTAGTATCGTCTTATTGGGGTTACCCCTCCACTTT.

This clonotype occurred a few times. This rearrangement joins TRBV30 to TRBJ2-6; D is undetermined. The CDR3 contains 16 residues. Germline lookup yields CDR1 GTSNPN and CDR2 SVGIG (reference sequence). Trimming shortened V by 6 bases and J by 0 bases, and 15 bases separated the two germline ends. CDR3 loop: CACGVWTSSGANVLTF. CDR3 nucleotides: TGTGCCTGTGGGGTGTGGACCTCCTCTGGGGCCAACGTCCTGACTTTC.

This clonotype was seen more than once but under ten times. The rearrangement joins TRBV6-1 to TRBJ2-7; tentatively, D is TRBD2 (6 bases). V lost 5 bases and J lost 3, with 14 bases in between. The germline gives CDR1 MNHNS, CDR2 SASEGT. CDR3 length: 14 amino acids. CDR3 nucleotide sequence: TGTGCCAGCAGTATCGGGACTGACAACTACGAGCAGTACTTC. It yields the protein CASSIGTDNYEQYF.

This clonotype was seen many times. This sequence joins TRBV12-3 or TRBV12-4 and TRBJ2-3; 7 bases are shared with TRBD2. V lost 8 bases and J lost 4; bases outside the gene matches: 12. This CDR3 comprises 15 residues. CDR3 nucleotide sequence: TGTGCCAGCTCCCATTGGGGGGGGGAGCCAGATACGCAGTATTTT. Its protein is CASSHWGGEPDTQYF.

CDR3 region: CASSYSTASAPYEQYF. In nucleotides, the CDR3 is TGTGCCAGCAGTTACTCTACAGCATCAGCTCCGTACGAGCAGTACTTC. The chain carries TRBV6-2 or TRBV6-3 and TRBJ2-7; D not certain. The CDR3 sequence is 16 residues long. Per the germline V gene, CDR1 is MNHEY and CDR2 is SVGEGT. V lost 0 bases, J lost 4 bases, and 16 bases lay in between.

This clonotype has only a few counts. The chain employs TRBV24-1 and TRBJ2-1; D remains unclear. The V end lost 4 bases, the J end lost 1 base, and 4 bases lay between the germline ends. Germline V lookup: CDR1 KGHDR, CDR2 SFDVKD. This CDR3 spans 13 amino acids. CDR3 bases: TGTGCCACCAGTGACCGTTCCTACAATGAGCAGTTCTTC. Translating gives CATSDRSYNEQFF.